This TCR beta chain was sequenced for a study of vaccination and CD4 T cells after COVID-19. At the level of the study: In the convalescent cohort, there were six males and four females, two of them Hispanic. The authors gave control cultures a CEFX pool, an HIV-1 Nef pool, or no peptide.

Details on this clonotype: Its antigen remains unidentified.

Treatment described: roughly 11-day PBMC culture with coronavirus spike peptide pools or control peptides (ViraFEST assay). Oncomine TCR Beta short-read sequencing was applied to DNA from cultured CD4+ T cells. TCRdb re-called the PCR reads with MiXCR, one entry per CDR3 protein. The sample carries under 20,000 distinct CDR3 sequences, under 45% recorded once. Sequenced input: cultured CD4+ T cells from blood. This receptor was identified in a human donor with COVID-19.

In DNA form, the CDR3 reads TGTGCCAGCAGTTTAACCTCTGGAAACACCATATATTTT. Its translation is CASSLTSGNTIYF. This chain links TRBV12-3 or TRBV12-4 with TRBJ1-3, with unresolved D. The CDR3 totals 13 residues. Between the trimmed V and J ends, which lost 2 bases and 0 bases, there was a span of 2 bases.